The TCR beta chain described here comes from a study of blood T cell repertoires in COVID-19. The wider study: Samples taken during acute and convalescent COVID-19 were collected in the United States, Italy and Spain.

Measured with immunoSEQ multiplex PCR; TCRdb has only the in-frame clones, and not every one. This table holds around 230,000 clones, about 80% found once. Recovered Cohort 3 donors showed two negative PCRs, clearance, or symptom resolution. J gave up 0 bases and V 6 bases, and 4 bases lay outside the gene matches. The germline gives CDR1 MDHEN, CDR2 SYDVKM. This CDR3 has 16 residues. V usage is TRBV28 and J usage is TRBJ2-1; 11 bases fit TRBD2. Sequencing was performed on PBMCs or T cells enriched from blood (not recorded which). This TCR derives from a man aged 35 to 55 who had recovered from COVID-19. This CDR3 reads CASRRTSGSSYNEQFF. DNA for the CDR3: TGTGCCAGCAGACGCACTAGCGGGAGCTCCTACAATGAGCAGTTCTTC. Using reference TRBV28 and TRBJ2-1 for the parts outside the CDR3, the full variable domain is DVKVTQSSRYLVKRTGEKVFLECVQDMDHENMFWYRQDPGLGLRLIYFSYDVKMKEKGDIPEGYSVSREKKERFSLILESASTNQTSMYLCASRRTSGSSYNEQFFGPGTRLTVL.